In its sample, the clone carrying this TCR beta chain was seen a few times. The antigen is not known. The library was prepared for alpha chains; this beta chain is a stray read, so its frequency means little. Documented time point: sample taken at primary tumor resection. This specimen comes from a study of spatial heterogeneity in lung cancer. The CDR3 contains 14 residues. The germline CDR1 and CDR2 sequences are LNHNV and YYDKDF (reference sequence). Trimming pared 0 bases from V and 4 bases from J, leaving 7 bases between. TCRdb re-called the 5' RACE reads with MiXCR, one entry per CDR3 protein. The table has some 7,000 distinct CDR3 sequences, approximately 14% seen once. The study, taken as a whole, reports: Mutation tallies in tumors tracked expanded intratumoral alpha and beta TCR counts.

This TCR was recovered from a male donor with early-stage non-small cell lung cancer. The J gene is TRBJ1-3, the V gene TRBV15, with no clear D. The sample was lung tumor tissue, taken at surgery. The CDR3 is CATSRDYAGNTIYF. CDR3 nucleotide sequence: TGTGCCACCAGCAGAGACTACGCGGGAAACACCATATATTTT.